The T cell receptor beta chain under discussion was sequenced for a study of metastatic and nonmetastatic thyroid tumors. Looking at the study overall: Both malignant and benign thyroid patients supplied peripheral blood and tumor or nodule tissue samples, across which the repertoires of these patients were then compared.

Findings of the study overall: For both blood and tumor, malignant thyroid tumors reportedly showed significantly higher TCR beta diversity than benign nodules did.

In the original workflow: Clinicopathological groups differed in CDR3, with these differences serving to build a distant-metastasis classifier for papillary thyroid cancer. TCRdb ran MiXCR on the PCR reads. Here the V and J calls rest on TCRdb's processing, not on the authors' analysis. Found here are 14,000 or so clones, more than 20% of them singletons; the top ten hold around 8%. Patients were all untreated before their thyroid surgery. The table lists this clone with many counts. Antigen: not known. Germline CDR1 KGHSH, CDR2 LQKENI. V was pared by 3 bases and J by 6 bases, with 3 bases of the junction left unmatched. The CDR3 is made up of 14 amino acids.

The sequence came from a female donor with papillary thyroid cancer or a benign thyroid nodule (not recorded which). Some clones in this sample may be carry-over from other donors' samples. J is TRBJ2-7 and V is TRBV18, with TRBD1 matching over 12 bases. The material sequenced was blood. The chain's CDR3 is CASSPGDRGLEQYF. In nucleotides, the CDR3 is TGTGCCAGCTCACCTGGGGACAGGGGGCTCGAGCAGTACTTC.